Shown below are 8 T cell receptor beta chains from a single sample sequenced in a study of cytomegalovirus exposure and HLA in healthy donors. Both 60 Vbeta primers and 13 Jbeta primers went into the PCR. Here immunoSEQ multiplex PCR was the method, and the copy in TCRdb shows in-frame clones only, minus some. The sample consists of around 150,000 clones, about three quarters of them appearing once. The sequencing sample was made of PBMCs. All receptors come from a man aged 18 to 29 in good health and CMV-seronegative.

The J gene is TRBJ1-2, the V gene TRBV6-5; D gene ambiguous. V was shortened by 4 bases and J by 3 bases, with 9 bases between the two germline ends. This CDR3 spans 13 amino acids. The germline V gene has CDR1 MNHEY and CDR2 SVGAGI. CDR3 residues: CASSSGSHYGYTF. The CDR3 nucleotides read TGTGCCAGCAGTTCCGGGTCCCACTATGGCTACACCTTC.

The chain links TRBV6-5 to TRBJ2-7; 7 bases match TRBD1. CDR3 length: 14 residues. The V gene's germline CDR1 is MNHEY and CDR2 SVGAGI. J was trimmed by 2 bases and V by 4 bases; bases with no gene match: 5. CDR3 nucleotides: TGTGCCAGCAGTTTTAGGGGGCCTCCCTACGAGCAGTACTTC. Protein: CASSFRGPPYEQYF.

This clone was seen a single time. The J gene is TRBJ2-5, the V gene TRBV19; D is possibly TRBD2 (7 bases). This CDR3 spans 14 amino acids. Germline V CDR1 and CDR2: LNHDA, SQIVND (reference sequence). Trimming removed 3 bases from V and 5 bases from J, with 13 bases in between. The CDR3 spells CASSMGGARETQYF. In DNA form, the CDR3 reads TGTGCCAGTAGTATGGGGGGGGCGCGGGAGACCCAGTACTTC.

V gene TRBV9 combines with J gene TRBJ2-1; 7 bases fit TRBD2. The CDR3 covers 14 residues. CDR1 and CDR2 from the germline V gene are SGDLS and YYNGEE. V dropped 4 bases and J dropped 8; count of bases not matched to a gene: 9. CDR3 in DNA: TGTGCCAGCAGCCCCGGACTAGGGTTCGATGAGCAGTTCTTC. Translating it yields CASSPGLGFDEQFF.

V is TRBV30 and J is TRBJ1-1; 8 nucleotides align to TRBD1. V lost 5 bases and J lost 6; bases outside the gene matches: 5. CDR3 length: 12 amino acids. Germline CDR1 and CDR2: GTSNPN and SVGIG (reference sequence). CDR3 nucleotides: TGTGCCTGGGAACCCAGGGGGCCTGAAGCTTTCTTT. Amino acid sequence: CAWEPRGPEAFF.

This clone was recorded once. The chain combines TRBV5-1 with TRBJ2-3; TRBD1 aligns across 10 bases. V was pared by 4 bases and J by 7 bases, with 6 bases of the junction left unmatched. This CDR3 region has 14 residues. Germline-derived CDR1 and CDR2 are SGHRS and YFSETQ. In DNA form, the CDR3 reads TGCGCCAGCAGCGTGGGACAGGGGAGGTATACGCAGTATTTT. Its translation is CASSVGQGRYTQYF.

The V gene is TRBV19, the J gene TRBJ1-1, with TRBD1 matching 8 bases. Germline CDR1 is LNHDA and CDR2 is SQIVND (reference sequence). This CDR3 has 18 amino acids. V gave up 1 base and J gave up 0 bases; unmatched junction bases: 10. The CDR3 region has the DNA TGTGCCAGTAGTATAGGTATTGCGTCGGGACAGGTGAACACTGAAGCTTTCTTT. Its protein product is CASSIGIASGQVNTEAFF.

The chain uses TRBV27 and TRBJ2-5, with 8 nucleotides matching TRBD2. Germline CDR1 and CDR2: MNHEY and SMNVEV (reference sequence). The CDR3 covers 14 residues. Losses at the gene ends were 2 bases for V and 5 bases for J; bases not matched to a gene: 4. The CDR3 DNA is TGTGCCAGCAGTTTAACTGGCGGGAGGGAGACCCAGTACTTC. This codes for CASSLTGGRETQYF.